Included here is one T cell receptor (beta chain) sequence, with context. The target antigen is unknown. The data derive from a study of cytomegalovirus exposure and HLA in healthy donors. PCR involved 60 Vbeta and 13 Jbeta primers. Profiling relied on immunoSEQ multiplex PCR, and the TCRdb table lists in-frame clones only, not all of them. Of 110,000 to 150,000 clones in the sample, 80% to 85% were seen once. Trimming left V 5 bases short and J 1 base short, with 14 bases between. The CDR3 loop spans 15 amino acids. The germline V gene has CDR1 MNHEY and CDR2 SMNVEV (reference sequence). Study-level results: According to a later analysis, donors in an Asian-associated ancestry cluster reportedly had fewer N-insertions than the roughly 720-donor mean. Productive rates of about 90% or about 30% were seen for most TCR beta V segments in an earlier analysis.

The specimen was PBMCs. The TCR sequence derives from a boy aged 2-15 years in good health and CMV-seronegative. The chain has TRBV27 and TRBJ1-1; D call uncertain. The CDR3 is CASSPRALPNTEAFF. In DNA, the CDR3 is TGTGCCAGCAGTCCAAGAGCCTTACCGAACACTGAAGCTTTCTTT.